The rows below give T cell receptor beta chains drawn from one sample of a study of blood T cell repertoires in COVID-19. The table came from immunoSEQ multiplex PCR; TCRdb's copy has only in-frame clones and leaves some out. The profile shows approximately 97,000 clones, about 85% of them singletons. The specimen was peripheral blood. The receptor set was obtained from a man aged 50 to 59 with active COVID-19. The conserved cysteine and the conserved F or W are not part of the CDR3 here.

V: TRBV7-8; J: TRBJ1-2; CDR3: ASSLLILPGQGNYGYT
V: TRBV5-6; J: TRBJ2-5; CDR3: ASRSLAGGPETQY
V: TRBV7-2; J: TRBJ1-2; CDR3: ASSRSIQPQDGYT
V: TRBV7-8; J: TRBJ1-5; CDR3: ASSLRETGLSNQPQH
V: TRBV7-9; J: TRBJ2-7; CDR3: ASSRTGGHYEQY
V: TRBV5-1; J: TRBJ1-2; CDR3: ASSTTGGSYGYT
V: TRBV18; J: TRBJ1-1; CDR3: ASSPTLIAEAF
V: TRBV11-2; J: TRBJ1-2; CDR3: ASSSNRGPYGYT
V: TRBV6-6; J: TRBJ1-2; CDR3: ASSYPDRLYGYT
V: TRBV6-5; J: TRBJ2-2; CDR3: ASRAGTTNTGELF
V: TRBV5-4; J: TRBJ2-7; CDR3: ASTDGGPVEEQY
V: TRBV4-3; J: TRBJ2-3; CDR3: ASSQAGGISDTQY
V: TRBV12-5; J: TRBJ2-5; CDR3: ASGIDSTRYQETQY
V: TRBV9; J: TRBJ1-5; CDR3: ASSAGQSNQPQH
V: TRBV15; J: TRBJ1-5; CDR3: ATSSGGGGGNQPQH
V: TRBV5-1; J: TRBJ2-1; CDR3: ASSFDRAVKQF
V: TRBV5-1; J: TRBJ1-2; CDR3: ASKDTGGGGYT
V: TRBV6-2/TRBV6-3; J: TRBJ1-6; CDR3: ASSYSGTPLH
V: TRBV30; J: TRBJ2-3; CDR3: AWSRTSGGPTPTDTQY
V: TRBV6-2/TRBV6-3; J: TRBJ2-1; CDR3: ASSYSGAGTRHNEQF
V: TRBV10-3; J: TRBJ2-3; CDR3: AISELAGTNTDTQY
V: TRBV4-1; J: TRBJ2-2; CDR3: ASSQGRLHSNTGELF
V: TRBV6-5; J: TRBJ2-2; CDR3: ASSRGQQNTGELF
V: TRBV7-8; J: TRBJ2-3; CDR3: ASSLGQGGYTDTQY
V: TRBV30; J: TRBJ2-7; CDR3: AWSPGTGGIEEQY
V: TRBV29-1; J: TRBJ1-1; CDR3: SVERGLNTEAF
V: TRBV13; J: TRBJ1-6; CDR3: ASSPSPTGSQNSPLH
V: TRBV11-3; J: TRBJ2-3; CDR3: ASSLTASTDTQY
V: TRBV7-9; J: TRBJ1-2; CDR3: ASSLVPGRNYGYT
V: TRBV6-4; J: TRBJ1-4; CDR3: ASSDRGTRGFFGVRIGEKLF
V: TRBV7-3; J: TRBJ2-3; CDR3: ASSPTGDYTDTQY
V: TRBV10-3; J: TRBJ1-5; CDR3: ATRGRDQPQH
V: TRBV5-1; J: TRBJ2-7; CDR3: ASSITGSGEQY
V: TRBV18; J: TRBJ2-7; CDR3: ASSPQDKTYEQY
V: TRBV6-5; J: TRBJ1-2; CDR3: ASSYELRNGYT
V: TRBV2; J: TRBJ2-1; CDR3: ASSGNGGNEQF
V: TRBV2; J: TRBJ1-4; CDR3: ASRDRVREKLF
V: TRBV19; J: TRBJ2-3; CDR3: ASKEGPGTDTQY
V: TRBV29-1; J: TRBJ2-2; CDR3: SVGRSGELF
V: TRBV4-2; J: TRBJ2-2; CDR3: ASSGVGQGADTGELF
V: TRBV9; J: TRBJ2-5; CDR3: ASSGKGAGQETQY
V: TRBV6-5; J: TRBJ2-1; CDR3: ASSYSFQRSNHEQF
V: TRBV6-6; J: TRBJ1-1; CDR3: ASSYSRQGTEAF
V: TRBV2; J: TRBJ2-1; CDR3: ATQWTGLPGRHEQF
V: TRBV19; J: TRBJ1-5; CDR3: ASSITGVNKDQPQH
V: TRBV2; J: TRBJ2-4; CDR3: ASLPRGSGLAKNIQY
V: TRBV29-1; J: TRBJ1-6; CDR3: SVGQSNNSPLH
V: TRBV20-1; J: TRBJ2-7; CDR3: SVRSVYEQY
V: TRBV12-3/TRBV12-4; J: TRBJ1-4; CDR3: ASSLWVEEKLF
V: TRBV7-9; J: TRBJ1-4; CDR3: ASSVRGSTLNEKLF
V: TRBV3-1/TRBV3-2; J: TRBJ2-4; CDR3: ASSQWGGLGVKNIQY
V: TRBV19; J: TRBJ1-5; CDR3: ASKIVAVGQPQH
V: TRBV7-6; J: TRBJ2-7; CDR3: ASSLAEAGSYEQY
V: TRBV21-1; J: TRBJ1-4; CDR3: ASSPVGTGKEKLF
V: TRBV5-1; J: TRBJ2-3; CDR3: ASRLTGTDTQY
V: TRBV3-1/TRBV3-2; J: TRBJ2-1; CDR3: ASSPRYNEQF
V: TRBV9; J: TRBJ1-4; CDR3: ASSVEPQGATNEKLF
V: TRBV29-1; J: TRBJ2-1; CDR3: SVASPGTGMEF
V: TRBV5-1; J: TRBJ2-5; CDR3: ASKSGGAHETQY